This TCR beta chain derives from a study of immune evolution from preneoplasia to lung adenocarcinoma. Study conclusions and caveats: Normal lung had highest clonality; later lesions appeared denser, more diverse.

Patients had resection in Japan or China between the mid-2010s and the late 2010s. Using immunoSEQ multiplex PCR, the repertoire was profiled, and TCRdb retains in-frame clones only, with some absent. The data hold several thousand clones, with just under 75% observed a single time. In the case of this clone: Its antigen is unidentified.

This CDR3 has 11 amino acids. Germline V gene lookup returns CDR1 LNHDA and CDR2 SQIVND (reference sequence). V was cut by 5 bases and J by 8 bases, with 9 bases left in between. Sequencing used FFPE atypical adenomatous hyperplasia tissue from the lung. Indicated subset: atypical adenomatous hyperplasia (AAH), lung preneoplasia. This receptor was taken from a donor aged 70 or over with lung adenocarcinoma. Some clones in this sample may be carry-over from other donors' samples. The chain carries TRBV19 and TRBJ1-1; no definite D call. Written as DNA, the CDR3 is TGTGCCAGTAGTGTCGCCTTGGAAGCTTTCTTT. Residues: CASSVALEAFF.